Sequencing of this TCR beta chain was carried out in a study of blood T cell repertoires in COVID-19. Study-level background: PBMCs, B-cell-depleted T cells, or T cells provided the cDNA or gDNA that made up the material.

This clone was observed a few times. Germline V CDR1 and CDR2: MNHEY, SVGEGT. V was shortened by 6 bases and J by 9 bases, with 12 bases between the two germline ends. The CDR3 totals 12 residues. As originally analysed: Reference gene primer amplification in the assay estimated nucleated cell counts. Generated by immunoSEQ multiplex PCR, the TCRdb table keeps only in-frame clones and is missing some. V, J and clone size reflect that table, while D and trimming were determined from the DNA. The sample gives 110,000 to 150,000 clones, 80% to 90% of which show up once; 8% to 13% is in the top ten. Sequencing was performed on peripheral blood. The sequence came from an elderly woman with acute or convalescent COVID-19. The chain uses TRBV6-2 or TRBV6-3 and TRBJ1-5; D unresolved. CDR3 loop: CASSPPVSPQHF. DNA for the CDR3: TGTGCCAGCAGCCCACCAGTGTCGCCCCAGCATTTT.